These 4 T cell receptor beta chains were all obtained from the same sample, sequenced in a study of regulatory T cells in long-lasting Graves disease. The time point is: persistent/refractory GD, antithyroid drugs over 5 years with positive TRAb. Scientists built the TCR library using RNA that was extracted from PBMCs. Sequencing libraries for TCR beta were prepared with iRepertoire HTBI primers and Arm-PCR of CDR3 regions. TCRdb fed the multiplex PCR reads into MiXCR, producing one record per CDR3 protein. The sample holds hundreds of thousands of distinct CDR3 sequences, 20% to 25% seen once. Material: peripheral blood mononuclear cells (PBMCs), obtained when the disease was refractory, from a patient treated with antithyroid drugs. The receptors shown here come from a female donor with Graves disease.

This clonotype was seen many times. CDR3 coding DNA: TGTGCCACCAGCAGCCGAGGGAAGGGTGATGGCTACACCTTC. Translating gives CATSSRGKGDGYTF. V is TRBV15 and J is TRBJ1-2, with D hard to call. Trimming removed 3 bases at V and 6 bases at J, with 14 bases between. Germline values: CDR1 LNHNV, CDR2 YYDKDF (reference sequence). The CDR3 sequence is 14 residues long.

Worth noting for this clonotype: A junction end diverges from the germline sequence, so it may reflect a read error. The CDR3 region is CASMPQGSTGELFF. CDR3 nucleotides: TGTGCCAGCATGCCCCAGGGGAGCACCGGGGAGTTGTTTTTT. The genes are TRBV2 and TRBJ2-2; the D gene is possibly TRBD1 (6 bases). CDR1 and CDR2 from the germline V gene are SNHLY and FYNNEI. The length of the CDR3 is 14 residues.

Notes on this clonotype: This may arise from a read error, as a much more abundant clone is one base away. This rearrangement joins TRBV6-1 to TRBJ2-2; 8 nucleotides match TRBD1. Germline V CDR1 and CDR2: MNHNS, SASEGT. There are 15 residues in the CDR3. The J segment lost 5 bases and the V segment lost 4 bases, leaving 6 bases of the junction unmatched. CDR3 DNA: TGTGCCAGCAGTGCCGTGACAGGGGCTACCGGGGAGCTGTTTTTT. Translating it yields CASSAVTGATGELFF.

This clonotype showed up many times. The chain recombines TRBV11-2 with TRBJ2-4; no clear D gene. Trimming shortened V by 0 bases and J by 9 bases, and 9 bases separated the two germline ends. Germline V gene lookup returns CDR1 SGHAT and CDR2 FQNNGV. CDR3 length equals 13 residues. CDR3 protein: CASSLDPGGIQYF. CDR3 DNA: TGTGCCAGCAGCTTAGACCCCGGCGGCATTCAGTACTTC.